Listed below are T cell receptor beta chains from one sample, sequenced in a study of CD8+ T cells in alopecia areata. The protocol was immunoSEQ multiplex PCR, while the TCRdb copy is restricted to in-frame clones and leaves out a portion. The table records 130,000 or so clones, approximately 49% of them present only once. Sequencing used CD8+ T cells sorted from blood, obtained at week 0. These receptors originate from a human donor with alopecia areata. The CDR3 runs from the conserved cysteine through the conserved F or W. The D gene is left open where the match is weak. Clone size appears in some rows only: once, few, many, or a class for an expanded clone.

CDR3 DNA	CDR3 protein	clone size	J gene	V gene	D gene
TGTGCCAGCAGTGAAGCGGAGGGGGCGGTCGGGGAGCTGTTTTTT	CASSEAEGAVGELFF	few	TRBJ2-2	TRBV6-1	-
TGTGCCAGCAGCTTACCGGGATCCTACGAGCAGTACTTC	CASSLPGSYEQYF	-	TRBJ2-7	TRBV7-9	-
TGTGCCTGGAGGGACAGCCTTCACAAAAACATTCAGTACTTC	CAWRDSLHKNIQYF	-	TRBJ2-4	TRBV30	-
TGTGCCAGTAGTATAGAGGGAGCTAGCTCCTACAATGAGCAGTTCTTC	CASSIEGASSYNEQFF	few	TRBJ2-1	TRBV19	-
TGTGCCAGCAGCGCAAGGGGACCTGGAAACACCATATATTTT	CASSARGPGNTIYF	-	TRBJ1-3	TRBV9	-
TGTGCCAGCAGCTTGGGGGGGGCGCGCACCTCATCTGGGGCCAACGTCCTGACTTTC	CASSLGGARTSSGANVLTF	-	TRBJ2-6	TRBV5-4	-
TGCGCCAGCAGACAGTTGACAGGGCTTGGCGAGCAGTACTTC	CASRQLTGLGEQYF	-	TRBJ2-7	TRBV5-1	TRBD1
TGCGCCAGCAGCTTTAGCCGTACGAAAACCTACGAGCAGTACTTC	CASSFSRTKTYEQYF	-	TRBJ2-7	TRBV5-1	-
TGTGCCAGCAGCTTGATCGGGGCGGATGGCTACACCTTC	CASSLIGADGYTF	-	TRBJ1-2	TRBV13	-
TGTGCCAGCAGCTTAGCCGGCGGGGGGATTTCAGAGACCCAGTACTTC	CASSLAGGGISETQYF	few	TRBJ2-5	TRBV7-9	TRBD2
TGTGCCAGCAGCTTGGATCCGGACAGGGTTTCACCCCTCCACTTT	CASSLDPDRVSPLHF	-	TRBJ1-6	TRBV5-4	TRBD1
TGTGCCAGTTCCCCGGGGACAACGAACACCGGGGAGCTGTTTTTT	CASSPGTTNTGELFF	-	TRBJ2-2	TRBV11-2	-
TGTGCCAGCAGCTCGGGGCCTCCTGAAGCTTTCTTT	CASSSGPPEAFF	few	TRBJ1-1	TRBV7-9	-
TGTGCCAGCAGCTATCTGGGGACAGGGGTTCGCTACACCTTC	CASSYLGTGVRYTF	-	TRBJ1-2	TRBV11-2	TRBD1
TGCAGCGTCGTTATGACCTCGCCCGCCGGGGAGCTGTTTTTT	CSVVMTSPAGELFF	-	TRBJ2-2	TRBV29-1	-
TGTGCCAGCAGTCCTGTGACAGGAGGTGATGGCTACACCTTC	CASSPVTGGDGYTF	-	TRBJ1-2	TRBV27	-
TGTGCCAGCAGTTACCGGGGACAGGGGTTCAACGAGCAGTACTTC	CASSYRGQGFNEQYF	-	TRBJ2-7	TRBV6-5	TRBD1
TGTGCCAGCAGCTTTTCCCAAGGGCGGTACTCCTACGAGCAGTACTTC	CASSFSQGRYSYEQYF	-	TRBJ2-7	TRBV13	-
TGTGCCAGCAGAGCGGGAGAAGAGACCCAGTACTTC	CASRAGEETQYF	-	TRBJ2-5	TRBV7-9	TRBD2
TGTGCCAGCAGTTACGGGGAAGGGGACTGGGAGACCCAGTACTTC	CASSYGEGDWETQYF	few	TRBJ2-5	TRBV6-5	-
TGTGCCAGCAGCTCCTCGACGGTGAACTATGGCTACACCTTC	CASSSSTVNYGYTF	-	TRBJ1-2	TRBV7-9	-
TGCAGCGTTGGCCTGACGGGGGACGTAAATCAGCCCCAGCATTTT	CSVGLTGDVNQPQHF	few	TRBJ1-5	TRBV29-1	-
TGTGCCAGCAGCGTAGGTTCGGGGGTCCTAGATACGCAGTATTTT	CASSVGSGVLDTQYF	-	TRBJ2-3	TRBV9	-
TGTGCCTGGGGGCAGGAGTTTAATCAGCCCCAGCATTTT	CAWGQEFNQPQHF	-	TRBJ1-5	TRBV30	-
TGTGCCAGCAGCTTAGAGGGACCCGAGCAGTACTTC	CASSLEGPEQYF	-	TRBJ2-7	TRBV7-8	-